A single sample is the source of the 28 T cell receptor beta chains below, sequenced in a study of beta chain features in type 1 diabetes. Expressed TCRB transcripts were sequenced because the entire RNA isolate underwent reverse transcription. Measured with immunoSEQ multiplex PCR; TCRdb has only the in-frame clones, and not every one. The table includes 350,000 to 450,000 clones, about 15% detected once. Sequencing used naive CD4+ T cells from blood. All receptors derive from a man aged 25-40 years in good health.

The chain recombines TRBV25-1 with TRBJ1-1, with D maybe TRBD1 (6 bases). The V and J ends lost 6 bases and 6 bases respectively, with 14 bases between them. Germline CDR1 reads MGHDK; CDR2 reads SYGVNS. The CDR3 is made up of 13 amino acids. The CDR3 region is CASRDSHRAEAFF. The CDR3 DNA follows: TGTGCCAGCAGGGACAGTCATCGCGCTGAAGCTTTCTTT.

The rearrangement links TRBV7-2 to TRBJ2-7; D gene uncertain. Germline V CDR1 and CDR2: SGHTA, FQGNSA. V dropped 0 bases and J dropped 5 bases, with 11 bases sitting between them. The CDR3 contains 14 residues. This CDR3 is CASSLALGIDEQYF. The DNA for the CDR3 is TGTGCCAGCAGCTTAGCGTTAGGGATAGACGAGCAGTACTTC.

This chain links TRBV7-2 with TRBJ1-2; the match to TRBD1 covers 8 bases. V lost 7 bases, J lost 4 bases, and 8 bases stayed unmatched. Germline V lookup: CDR1 SGHTA, CDR2 FQGNSA. The CDR3 runs to 14 residues. Written as DNA, the CDR3 is TGTGCCAGCACCACGGACAGGGCCAGCTATGGCTACACCTTC. This sequence encodes CASTTDRASYGYTF.

This clone showed up just a few times. The chain employs TRBV7-9 and TRBJ1-1; TRBD1 is a possible D gene (5 bases). From germline, CDR1 is SEHNR and CDR2 FQNEAQ (reference sequence). The V end was cut by 5 bases, the J end by 1 base, with 17 bases between. The CDR3 has 16 amino acids. The CDR3 nucleotides are TGTGCCAGCAGCATTCGAACGGGACCACGGAACACTGAAGCTTTCTTT. Amino acids: CASSIRTGPRNTEAFF. Combining the CDR3 with reference TRBV7-9 and TRBJ1-1 gives the whole variable domain DTGVSQNPRHKITKRGQNVTFRCDPISEHNRLYWYRQTLGQGPEFLTYFQNEAQLEKSRLLSDRFSAERPKGSFSTLEIQRTEQGDSAMYLCASSIRTGPRNTEAFFGQGTRLTVV.

The chain combines TRBV14 with TRBJ2-5; D call uncertain. CDR3 size: 14 residues. V was shortened by 3 bases and J by 3 bases, with 11 bases between the two germline ends. Germline CDR1 is SGHDN and CDR2 is FVKESK. The CDR3, as DNA: TGTGCCAGCAGCCAGTATCCAGGAAAAGAGACCCAGTACTTC. Protein: CASSQYPGKETQYF.

The V call is TRBV30, the J call TRBJ2-7, with 10 bases that match TRBD2. The CDR3 spans 15 residues. J was trimmed by 5 bases and V by 0 bases; bases with no gene match: 7. From germline, CDR1 is GTSNPN and CDR2 SVGIG (reference sequence). CDR3 protein: CAWSVRLAGVNEQYV. The CDR3 DNA is TGTGCCTGGAGTGTACGCCTAGCGGGAGTCAACGAGCAGTACGTC.

This clone was seen only a few times. The chain couples TRBV29-1 to TRBJ2-3; D not resolved. Deletions cut 4 bases from V and 0 bases from J, with 8 bases between. The CDR3 is 13 amino acids. The germline gives CDR1 SQVTM, CDR2 ANQGSEA. The CDR3 coding sequence is TGCAGCGTTGTTTACGGTAGCACAGATACGCAGTATTTT. This codes for CSVVYGSTDTQYF.

This chain links TRBV18 with TRBJ2-3; 10 nucleotides match TRBD1. CDR1 KGHSH and CDR2 LQKENI come from the germline V gene. V shed 3 bases and J 3 bases; nucleotides not matched to a gene: 6. This CDR3 is built from 16 residues. The CDR3 loop is CASSPDRGLRTDTQYF. The CDR3 nucleotides are TGTGCCAGCTCACCCGACAGGGGGCTTCGGACAGATACGCAGTATTTT.

This clone occurred a few times. The rearrangement links TRBV5-1 to TRBJ1-2; D gene ambiguous. Germline lookup yields CDR1 SGHRS and CDR2 YFSETQ. V lost 4 bases, J lost 3 bases, and 10 bases lay in between. The CDR3 covers 13 residues. CDR3 DNA sequence: TGCGCCAGCAGCCCCAGAGGGTACTATGGCTACACCTTC. Protein: CASSPRGYYGYTF.

The rearrangement uses TRBV29-1 and TRBJ2-5; D may match TRBD1 or TRBD2 (6 bases each). CDR1 SQVTM and CDR2 ANQGSEA come from the germline V gene. There are 13 residues in the CDR3. The ends were cut back, 4 bases at V and 2 bases at J, with 11 bases in the middle. The CDR3 sequence is CSVVWRGQETQYF. For the CDR3, the DNA is TGCAGCGTTGTTTGGAGGGGGCAAGAGACCCAGTACTTC.

The rearrangement uses TRBV14 and TRBJ1-4; 9 nucleotides match TRBD1. The CDR3 length is 15 residues. In germline, CDR1 is SGHDN, CDR2 FVKESK. V trimming: 4 bases; J trimming: 7 bases; junction bases outside the gene matches: 7. The chain's CDR3 is CASSRDRDRTEKLFF. The DNA of the CDR3 is TGTGCCAGCAGCCGGGACAGGGATCGGACTGAAAAACTGTTTTTT.

This clone has only a few counts. The chain joins TRBV1 to TRBJ2-3; the DNA was not used to check the table's D call, TRBD1. TRBV1 is a pseudogene. The length of the CDR3 is 12 residues. The CDR3: CTSSPSRDTQYF. For the CDR3, the DNA is TGCACCAGCAGCCCTTCCAGGGATACGCAGTATTTT.

This clone was observed a handful of times. V and J are TRBV11-3 and TRBJ2-1; D remains unclear. Between the trimmed V and J ends, which lost 5 bases and 6 bases, there was a span of 5 bases. The CDR3 has 11 amino acids. Germline CDR1 and CDR2: SGHNT and YENEEA. DNA for the CDR3: TGTGCCAGCAGCCTTATCAATGAGCAGTTCTTC. This translates into CASSLINEQFF.

The chain's CDR3 is CAWGSPARYF. The CDR3 coding sequence is TGTGCCTGGGGGTCACCCGCGCGTTACTTC. The J gene is TRBJ2-5, the V gene TRBV30; unclear D gene. V was pared by 5 bases and J by 14 bases, with 15 bases between. The germline V gene encodes CDR1 GTSNPN and CDR2 SVGIG (reference sequence). This CDR3 contains 10 residues.

The chain employs TRBV5-1 and TRBJ2-7; 12 bases map to TRBD2. This CDR3 is built from 15 residues. CDR1 SGHRS and CDR2 YFSETQ come from the germline V gene. V was clipped by 6 bases and J by 7 bases; unmatched bases: 11. CDR3 in amino acids: CASTTTSGRKVEQYV. CDR3 coding DNA: TGCGCCAGCACCACAACTAGCGGGAGGAAAGTGGAGCAGTACGTC.

Only a few counts were recorded for this clone. This chain joins TRBV10-3 and TRBJ2-1, with 10 bases fitting TRBD1. Germline CDR1 reads ENHRY; CDR2 reads SYGVKD. The CDR3 sequence is 14 residues long. V was clipped by 6 bases and J by 7 bases; unmatched bases: 6. DNA of the CDR3: TGTGCCATCAGCGGTGGGACAGGGGCTAATGAGCAGTTCTTC. It is translated as CAISGGTGANEQFF.

This chain joins TRBV7-2 and TRBJ2-3; TRBD2 aligns across 10 bases. The germline gives CDR1 SGHTA, CDR2 FQGNSA. Losses at the gene ends were 0 bases for V and 4 bases for J; bases not matched to a gene: 7. CDR3 size: 17 residues. The CDR3 loop reads CASSLATLAGVPDTQYF. DNA of the CDR3: TGTGCCAGCAGCTTAGCCACCCTAGCGGGAGTACCAGATACGCAGTATTTT.

V usage is TRBV12-5 and J usage is TRBJ2-7; the D is unclear. Germline CDR1 is LGHNT and CDR2 is FRNRAP. CDR3 size: 13 residues. V gave up 7 bases and J gave up 3 bases, with 13 bases separating them. The CDR3 loop is CASALGLLYEQYF. The DNA for the CDR3 is TGTGCTAGTGCTCTAGGATTGCTCTACGAGCAGTACTTC.

In the case of this clone: A far larger clone differs by one base, so this is likely a read error. This chain's CDR3 is CASSVQETQYF. Here the CDR3 DNA reads TGTGCCAGCAGCGTCCAAGAGACCCAGTACTTC. V is TRBV13 and J is TRBJ2-5, with D unresolved. The CDR3 is 11 residues long. Germline CDR1 is PRHDT and CDR2 is FYEKMQ (reference sequence). Trimming removed 5 bases at V and 1 base at J, with 2 bases between.

This clone was detected only a few times. V is TRBV5-4 and J is TRBJ2-7, with D possibly called TRBD1 or TRBD2 (6 bases each). The CDR3 runs 16 residues. Trimming took 2 bases from V and 0 from J, leaving 15 bases between them. Germline CDR1 and CDR2: SGHNT and YYREEE (reference sequence). CDR3 bases: TGTGCCAGCAGCTTAGCTGGAGGGGGGCGCTCCTACGAGCAGTACTTC. Its translation is CASSLAGGGRSYEQYF.

This sequence joins TRBV5-1 and TRBJ1-1; D not resolved. This CDR3 has 15 amino acids. V lost 4 bases and J lost 4, with 17 bases in between. The germline V gene has CDR1 SGHRS and CDR2 YFSETQ. The DNA for the CDR3 is TGCGCCAGCAGCCCTTACGCGGGGAGCGGCACTGAAGCTTTCTTT. It encodes CASSPYAGSGTEAFF.

This clone came up a few times. This sequence joins TRBV7-9 and TRBJ1-5; no definite D call. CDR1 and CDR2 (germline): SEHNR, FQNEAQ (reference sequence). Trimming took 5 bases from V and 6 from J, leaving 8 bases between them. The length of the CDR3 is 12 residues. CDR3 DNA: TGTGCCAGCAGCGGAAGTGGTCAGCCCCAGCATTTT. As protein: CASSGSGQPQHF.

This clone has just a few counts. This chain joins TRBV6-5 and TRBJ1-1; D might be TRBD1 (5 bases). Germline lookup yields CDR1 MNHEY and CDR2 SVGAGI. The V and J ends lost 10 bases and 3 bases respectively, with 12 bases between them. This CDR3 contains 12 residues. This chain's CDR3 is CATWDVDTEAFF. The CDR3 DNA sequence: TGTGCCACCTGGGACGTGGACACTGAAGCTTTCTTT.

J is TRBJ2-1 and V is TRBV18, with D unresolved. Trimming shortened V by 3 bases and J by 9 bases, and 12 bases separated the two germline ends. This CDR3 contains 13 residues. Germline V gene sequence: CDR1 KGHSH, CDR2 LQKENI. CDR3 protein: CASSPLEDGEQFF. In DNA form, the CDR3 reads TGTGCCAGCTCACCCCTGGAAGATGGTGAGCAGTTCTTC.

This clone was found a few times. V gene TRBV7-2 combines with J gene TRBJ1-5; the D gene is possibly TRBD1 (5 bases). Germline V lookup: CDR1 SGHTA, CDR2 FQGNSA. V lost 5 bases to trimming and J lost 4 bases, with 12 bases between them. The CDR3 is made up of 14 amino acids. The CDR3 DNA is TGTGCCAGCAGCGCTCAGGGTGGTAATCAGCCCCAGCATTTT. Protein: CASSAQGGNQPQHF.

The rearrangement links TRBV9 to TRBJ2-5; 8 nucleotides agree with TRBD2. There are 15 residues in the CDR3. V gave up 0 bases and J gave up 5 bases; unmatched junction bases: 6. The germline V gene encodes CDR1 SGDLS and CDR2 YYNGEE. DNA of the CDR3: TGTGCCAGCAGCGTAGCGGGGGGGCCTCGGGAGACCCAGTACTTC. Translation gives CASSVAGGPRETQYF.

The chain couples TRBV10-3 to TRBJ2-6, with 7 bases lining up with TRBD1. V lost 4 bases and J lost 0; bases outside the gene matches: 6. The CDR3 length is 17 residues. Germline lookup yields CDR1 ENHRY and CDR2 SYGVKD. The CDR3 loop is CAISVDRKHSGANVLTF. The DNA of the CDR3 is TGTGCCATCAGTGTGGACAGGAAGCACTCTGGGGCCAACGTCCTGACTTTC.

This clone has more than one count but fewer than ten. The identical CDR3 is also encoded by other nucleotide sequences in the sample. The chain joins TRBV5-6 to TRBJ1-2, with D unclear. The CDR3 has 11 residues. V dropped 4 bases and J dropped 8 bases, with 9 bases sitting between them. Germline loops: CDR1 SGHDT, CDR2 YYEEEE. The CDR3 region is CASSLTGGYTF. CDR3 nucleotide sequence: TGTGCCAGCAGCCTGACCGGGGGCTACACCTTC.